The clone carrying this TCR beta chain was counted only a few times. At the DNA level, this CDR3 is encoded by other sequences in the same sample as well. This sample is drawn from a study of shared clonotypes between healthy human individuals. In the study overall: Each donor contributed plates that comprised three CD4 naive, three CD4 memory, two CD8 naive and one CD8 memory.

Sequenced by immunoSEQ multiplex PCR; TCRdb stores in-frame clones only, minus some. The table has over a million clones, approximately 80% seen once. V shed 3 bases and J shed 5 bases, with 11 bases lying between them. The CDR3 runs 13 residues. CDR1 and CDR2 (germline): MGHRA, YSYEKL. J is TRBJ2-7 and V is TRBV4-1; possible D gene TRBD1, 5 bases. This TCR derives from a man aged 18 to 29 in good health. Some clones in this sample may be carry-over from other donors' samples. The sample was memory CD4+ T cells from PBMCs. Subset of the sample: CD45RA-negative fraction. The CDR3 here is CASSQRQGDEQYF. The CDR3 bases are TGCGCCAGCAGCCAGCGCCAGGGCGACGAGCAGTACTTC.